One sample yielded the 8 T cell receptor beta chains listed below, sequenced in a study of blood T cell repertoires in COVID-19. Libraries were prepared by immunoSEQ multiplex PCR; TCRdb keeps only in-frame clonotypes and omits some of them. The data contain fewer than 350,000 clones, around 87% of them seen just once; the ten biggest clones take up less than 9.5%. Sequencing was carried out using peripheral blood. The receptors shown here come from a woman between 45 and 65 years old who had recovered from COVID-19.

Only a few counts were recorded for this clone. The chain uses TRBV4-2 and TRBJ2-3; 8 positions match TRBD2. Germline V gives CDR1 LGHNA, CDR2 YNFKEQ. Trimming took 3 bases from V and 0 from J; bases not matched to a gene: 5. The CDR3 is 16 residues long. The CDR3 here is CASSQTVAGSTDTQYF. CDR3 DNA sequence: TGTGCCAGCAGCCAGACCGTAGCGGGAAGCACAGATACGCAGTATTTT.

This clone was picked up one time. The chain joins TRBV28 to TRBJ2-5, with D possibly being TRBD2 (5 bases). Germline values: CDR1 MDHEN, CDR2 SYDVKM. The CDR3 covers 13 residues. V shed 4 bases and J shed 4 bases, with 10 bases lying between them. The CDR3 loop reads CASSSSGVETQYF. The CDR3 DNA reads as TGTGCCAGCAGTTCTTCCGGGGTAGAGACCCAGTACTTC.

V is TRBV14 and J is TRBJ1-2; D perhaps matches TRBD1 (6 bases). From germline, CDR1 is SGHDN and CDR2 FVKESK. V gave up 0 bases and J gave up 4 bases, with 12 bases separating them. CDR3 length: 15 amino acids. The CDR3 nucleotides read TGTGCCAGCAGCCAAGACGTGCAGGGGACCTATGGCTACACCTTC. Translating gives CASSQDVQGTYGYTF.

The V gene is TRBV7-3, the J gene TRBJ2-5, with 8 bases matching TRBD1. Trimming at V came to 4 bases and at J to 5 bases, leaving 9 bases not matched to a gene. The CDR3 is 15 residues long. CDR1 is SGHTA and CDR2 is FQGTGA in the germline V gene. The CDR3 region has the DNA TGTGCCAGCAGCTCTCGGACAGGGAGTCGTGAGACCCAGTACTTC. Translation: CASSSRTGSRETQYF.

The rearrangement uses TRBV27 and TRBJ2-7; the D gene is possibly TRBD2 (5 bases). The germline V and J ends were trimmed by 3 bases and 3 bases, with 12 bases remaining between them. The CDR3 has 14 amino acids. Germline V gives CDR1 MNHEY, CDR2 SMNVEV (reference sequence). This CDR3 is CASSFQGGGYEQYF. The CDR3 nucleotides are TGTGCCAGCAGTTTTCAAGGAGGTGGCTACGAGCAGTACTTC.

The V and J genes are TRBV6-6 and TRBJ1-1; no clear D gene. Trimming removed 0 bases from V and 5 bases from J, with 13 bases in between. The length of the CDR3 is 15 residues. Germline CDR1 MNHNY, CDR2 SVGAGI (reference sequence). CDR3 coding DNA: TGTGCCAGCAGTTACTCGCACCTGGGCCGAACTGAAGCTTTCTTT. It specifies CASSYSHLGRTEAFF.

This clone was seen a single time. The chain uses TRBV15 and TRBJ2-1; TRBD2 is a possible D gene (6 bases). The CDR3 consists of 16 residues. CDR1 and CDR2 from the germline V gene are LNHNV and YYDKDF (reference sequence). V was trimmed by 3 bases and J by 0 bases, leaving 12 bases between them. CDR3 coding DNA: TGTGCCACCAGCAGGGGACTCCCGAGCTCCTACAATGAGCAGTTCTTC. Translating gives CATSRGLPSSYNEQFF.

The V gene is TRBV7-2, the J gene TRBJ1-5; a weak D match, TRBD1 (5 bases). V was trimmed by 1 base and J by 4 bases, leaving 11 bases between them. Germline V gives CDR1 SGHTA, CDR2 FQGNSA. The CDR3 totals 15 residues. CDR3 DNA sequence: TGTGCCAGCAGCTTAGTTACGGGGGTTAATCAGCCCCAGCATTTT. It translates to CASSLVTGVNQPQHF.